One and the same sample provided the 29 T cell receptor beta chains below, sequenced in a study of cytomegalovirus exposure and HLA in healthy donors. It was with 60 Vbeta and 13 Jbeta primers that the PCR ran. The repertoire was sequenced with immunoSEQ multiplex PCR; TCRdb's copy has only in-frame clones and lacks some. The table has 80,000 to 100,000 clones, about 79% seen once. Sequenced input: PBMCs. These receptors originate from a male donor in good health and CMV-seropositive.

The J gene is TRBJ2-3, the V gene TRBV4-1; possibly TRBD2 for D (6 bases). The germline V gene has CDR1 MGHRA and CDR2 YSYEKL. Between the trimmed V and J ends, which lost 3 bases and 7 bases, there was a span of 8 bases. The CDR3 spans 12 residues. This CDR3 is CASSHRDYTQYF. Here the CDR3 DNA reads TGCGCCAGCAGCCATCGGGACTATACGCAGTATTTT.

The chain is built from TRBV5-4 and TRBJ2-1; 10 nucleotides line up with TRBD2. The CDR3 has 17 amino acids. Germline trimming cut 4 bases from V and 0 bases from J; bases unmatched to any gene: 7. Germline-derived CDR1 and CDR2 are SGHNT and YYREEE (reference sequence). The CDR3 DNA reads as TGTGCCAGCAGCCTGGAGCGGGGGGGAAACTCCTACAATGAGCAGTTCTTC. The encoded protein is CASSLERGGNSYNEQFF.

V is TRBV25-1 and J is TRBJ1-6, with D tentatively TRBD1 (5 bases). Trimming left V 8 bases short and J 7 bases short, with 12 bases between. The CDR3 sequence is 13 residues long. Looked up from germline, CDR1 is MGHDK and CDR2 is SYGVNS. CDR3 bases: TGTGCCAGCGCCCTTGGGGCAAATTCACCCCTCCACTTT. Amino acids: CASALGANSPLHF.

The V call is TRBV4-2, the J call TRBJ2-7; D is unresolved. The germline CDR1 and CDR2 sequences are LGHNA and YNFKEQ. The germline V and J ends were trimmed by 0 bases and 5 bases, with 8 bases remaining between them. There are 13 residues in the CDR3. CDR3 region: CASSQDLGDEQYF. The CDR3 bases are TGTGCCAGCAGCCAAGATTTGGGCGACGAGCAGTACTTC.

CDR3 bases: TGTGCCAGCAGCTTCGGACTAGCGGGGGGATACCAAGAGACCCAGTACTTC. It yields the protein CASSFGLAGGYQETQYF. The chain has TRBV7-8 and TRBJ2-5; 14 bases match TRBD2. This CDR3 has 17 amino acids. With V trimmed by 3 bases and J by 0 bases, 3 bases remained unmatched. The germline gives CDR1 SGHVS, CDR2 FQNEAQ. Based on the CDR3 plus reference TRBV7-8 and TRBJ2-5, the full variable domain is GAGVSQSPRYKVAKRGQDVALRCDPISGHVSLFWYQQALGQGPEFLTYFQNEAQLDKSGLPSDRFFAERPEGSVSTLKIQRTQQEDSAVYLCASSFGLAGGYQETQYFGPGTRLLVL.

The chain carries TRBV2 and TRBJ2-5; 12 bases agree with TRBD2. The CDR3 extends over 15 amino acids. The J segment lost 3 bases and the V segment lost 4 bases, leaving 3 bases of the junction unmatched. Germline loops: CDR1 SNHLY, CDR2 FYNNEI. The CDR3 region is CASSATSGGKETQYF. The CDR3 nucleotides read TGTGCCAGCAGTGCAACTAGCGGGGGGAAAGAGACCCAGTACTTC.

The chain carries TRBV27 and TRBJ2-7, with 7 bases aligning to TRBD1. CDR3 size: 15 residues. The germline CDR1 and CDR2 sequences are MNHEY and SMNVEV (reference sequence). The trim removed 2 bases at V and 7 bases at J, leaving 11 bases unmatched. The CDR3 nucleotides read TGTGCCAGCAGTTTAGGAAGGACAGGCCCACGGGAGCAGTACTTC. Translated, it gives CASSLGRTGPREQYF.

CDR3 sequence: CASSPLTGAAFF. CDR3 sequence (DNA): TGCGCCAGCAGCCCACTCACAGGGGCAGCTTTCTTT. J is TRBJ1-1 and V is TRBV4-1; 7 bases are a match to TRBD1. After removal of 4 bases from V and 10 bases from J, the junction contained 6 bases not matched to a gene. The CDR3 contains 12 residues. Germline-derived CDR1 and CDR2 are MGHRA and YSYEKL.

The rearrangement joins TRBV5-1 to TRBJ2-5; TRBD1 matches at 9 bases. V shed 4 bases and J 5 bases; nucleotides not matched to a gene: 9. The CDR3 extends over 15 amino acids. Germline V gene lookup returns CDR1 SGHRS and CDR2 YFSETQ. CDR3 loop: CASSMAGTGTETQYF. CDR3 sequence (DNA): TGCGCCAGCAGCATGGCCGGGACAGGGACGGAGACCCAGTACTTC. Variable domain in full (rest from reference TRBV5-1 and TRBJ2-5): KAGVTQTPRYLIKTRGQQVTLSCSPISGHRSVSWYQQTPGQGLQFLFEYFSETQRNKGNFPGRFSGRQFSNSRSEMNVSTLELGDSALYLCASSMAGTGTETQYFGPGTRLLVL.

The chain carries TRBV11-2 and TRBJ1-2; the D is unclear. Germline loops: CDR1 SGHAT, CDR2 FQNNGV. Trimming cost V 1 base and J 4 bases, with 13 bases left between them. CDR3 length equals 15 residues. The CDR3 DNA sequence: TGTGCCAGCAGCTTAGTGGCCGGTTGGGCCTATGGCTACACCTTC. This encodes CASSLVAGWAYGYTF. Full variable domain (missing parts from reference TRBV11-2 and TRBJ1-2): EAGVAQSPRYKIIEKRQSVAFWCNPISGHATLYWYQQILGQGPKLLIQFQNNGVVDDSQLPKDRFSAERLKGVDSTLKIQPAKLEDSAVYLCASSLVAGWAYGYTFGSGTRLTVV.

This clone has ten or more counts. This chain links TRBV14 with TRBJ1-5, with D hard to call. The CDR3 runs to 13 residues. Germline lookup yields CDR1 SGHDN and CDR2 FVKESK. Trimming removed 4 bases from V and 4 bases from J, with 8 bases in between. The CDR3, as DNA: TGTGCCAGCAGCCTGGGCCCGAATCAGCCCCAGCATTTT. Residues: CASSLGPNQPQHF. The full variable domain, completed using reference TRBV14 and TRBJ1-5, is EAGVTQFPSHSVIEKGQTVTLRCDPISGHDNLYWYRRVMGKEIKFLLHFVKESKQDESGMPNNRFLAERTGGTYSTLKVQPAELEDSGVYFCASSLGPNQPQHFGDGTRLSIL.

Concerning this clone itself: A read error may account for a junction end that differs from germline. Additional DNA sequences in this sample encode the identical CDR3. This chain connects TRBV30 to TRBJ1-2; D perhaps matches TRBD1 (5 bases). The CDR3 contains 14 residues. The V gene's germline CDR1 is GTSNPN and CDR2 SVGIG (reference sequence). CDR3 loop: CAWSVKGVSIGYTF. The CDR3 DNA reads TGTGCCTGGAGTGTAAAAGGGGTTTCTATCGGCTACACCTTT. The full variable domain, rest sourced from reference TRBV30 and TRBJ1-2, is SQTIHQWPATLVQPVGSPLSLECTVEGTSNPNLYWYRQAAGRGLQLLFYSVGIGQISSEVPQNLSASRPQDRQFILSSKKLLLSDSGFYLCAWSVKGVSIGYTFGSGTRLTVV.

The chain carries TRBV5-4 and TRBJ1-2; 8 bases are a match to TRBD1. In germline, CDR1 is SGHNT, CDR2 YYREEE (reference sequence). J was trimmed by 4 bases and V by 0 bases; bases with no gene match: 5. The CDR3 spans 15 residues. CDR3 nucleotide sequence: TGTGCCAGCAGCTTGGCAGCAGGGGGCGGCTATGGCTACACCTTC. Translated: CASSLAAGGGYGYTF. Combining the CDR3 with reference TRBV5-4 and TRBJ1-2 gives the whole variable domain ETGVTQSPTHLIKTRGQQVTLRCSSQSGHNTVSWYQQALGQGPQFIFQYYREEENGRGNFPPRFSGLQFPNYSSELNVNALELDDSALYLCASSLAAGGGYGYTFGSGTRLTVV.

J is TRBJ1-5 and V is TRBV19; 8 bases are a match to TRBD1. Germline V gives CDR1 LNHDA, CDR2 SQIVND (reference sequence). The CDR3 is 14 residues long. The V segment lost 3 bases and the J segment 6 bases; nucleotides outside the gene matches: 4. Here the CDR3 reads CASSIGQGGQPQHF. The CDR3 DNA reads TGTGCCAGTAGTATCGGACAGGGTGGTCAGCCCCAGCATTTT.

This clone is a singleton in its sample. The chain recombines TRBV5-1 with TRBJ1-4, with TRBD1 matching over 7 bases. The V segment lost 2 bases and the J segment 4 bases; nucleotides outside the gene matches: 5. Germline lookup yields CDR1 SGHRS and CDR2 YFSETQ. The CDR3 spans 15 residues. The CDR3 nucleotides are TGCGCCAGCAGCTTCCGGGACAGCCATAATGAAAAACTGTTTTTT. It translates to CASSFRDSHNEKLFF.

As concerns this clone: The sample holds other DNA sequences that translate to the same CDR3. CDR3 loop: CASSSGQPNEKLFF. The DNA for the CDR3 is TGTGCCAGCAGCTCGGGACAGCCCAATGAAAAACTGTTTTTT. The chain couples TRBV5-6 to TRBJ1-4, with 7 bases fitting TRBD1. This CDR3 is built from 14 residues. V dropped 3 bases and J dropped 5; count of bases not matched to a gene: 4. Germline V CDR1 and CDR2: SGHDT, YYEEEE.

The chain couples TRBV30 to TRBJ1-5; D possibly corresponds to TRBD1 (6 bases). The CDR3 extends over 15 amino acids. From germline, CDR1 is GTSNPN and CDR2 SVGIG (reference sequence). V lost 4 bases, J lost 3 bases, and 16 bases lay in between. CDR3 nucleotide sequence: TGTGCCTGGAAGGAACAGGGACCACTCAATCAGCCCCAGCATTTT. Translation gives CAWKEQGPLNQPQHF.

J is TRBJ2-2 and V is TRBV5-4; maybe TRBD2 (5 bases). Per the germline V gene, CDR1 is SGHNT and CDR2 is YYREEE (reference sequence). The CDR3 totals 18 residues. With 0 bases removed from V and 1 base from J, the gap between germline ends came to 16 bases. The DNA for the CDR3 is TGTGCCAGCAGCTTGGCCGGAACGGGGAGATTGAACACCGGGGAGCTGTTTTTT. Translated, it gives CASSLAGTGRLNTGELFF.

The V and J genes are TRBV7-2 and TRBJ2-7; no firm D call. Germline CDR1 reads SGHTA; CDR2 reads FQGNSA. Trimming removed 0 bases at V and 4 bases at J, with 10 bases between. This CDR3 contains 14 residues. CDR3 amino acids: CASSLAPLRYEQYF. The CDR3, as DNA: TGTGCCAGCAGCTTAGCGCCGCTTCGGTACGAGCAGTACTTC.

The rearrangement links TRBV11-2 to TRBJ2-3, with D possibly TRBD1 on 6 matching bases. Germline V CDR1 and CDR2: SGHAT, FQNNGV. The length of the CDR3 is 14 residues. V gave up 3 bases and J gave up 2 bases, with 9 bases separating them. CDR3 residues: CASSLGATTDTQYF. For the CDR3, the DNA is TGTGCCAGCAGCTTGGGGGCAACCACAGATACGCAGTATTTT.

The rearrangement uses TRBV9 and TRBJ2-5; D remains unclear. With 0 bases removed from V and 5 bases from J, the gap between germline ends came to 8 bases. CDR3 length: 13 amino acids. In germline, CDR1 is SGDLS, CDR2 YYNGEE. The CDR3 nucleotides read TGTGCCAGCAGCGTAGGGCCCGGGGAGACCCAGTACTTC. Amino acid sequence: CASSVGPGETQYF.

The chain has TRBV7-9 and TRBJ2-7, with 9 nucleotides matching TRBD2. V gave up 5 bases and J gave up 6 bases; unmatched junction bases: 11. The CDR3 sequence is 15 residues long. The germline gives CDR1 SEHNR, CDR2 FQNEAQ (reference sequence). This chain's CDR3 is CASSAGERGAGEQYF. The DNA for the CDR3 is TGTGCCAGCAGCGCGGGGGAGCGGGGGGCCGGCGAGCAGTACTTC.

The chain couples TRBV5-4 to TRBJ2-7; TRBD1 is a possible D gene (6 bases). This CDR3 contains 14 residues. V lost 0 bases to trimming and J lost 3 bases, with 10 bases between them. The germline V gene has CDR1 SGHNT and CDR2 YYREEE (reference sequence). The CDR3, as DNA: TGTGCCAGCAGCTTGGGGGACAACAACTACGAGCAGTACTTC. This sequence encodes CASSLGDNNYEQYF.

The chain links TRBV7-9 to TRBJ2-3; D is ambiguous. This CDR3 contains 13 residues. Between the trimmed V and J ends, which lost 5 bases and 5 bases, there was a span of 11 bases. Germline-derived CDR1 and CDR2 are SEHNR and FQNEAQ (reference sequence). The DNA for the CDR3 is TGTGCCAGCAGCAGAATAGAGGAAGATACGCAGTATTTT. Amino acids: CASSRIEEDTQYF.

The chain has TRBV27 and TRBJ1-2; D perhaps matches TRBD1 (5 bases). The CDR3 contains 13 residues. V was cut by 4 bases and J by 2 bases, with 8 bases left in between. The germline V gene encodes CDR1 MNHEY and CDR2 SMNVEV (reference sequence). CDR3 region: CASSYQGNYGYTF. DNA for the CDR3: TGTGCCAGCAGTTACCAGGGCAACTATGGCTACACCTTC.

The rearrangement joins TRBV6-5 to TRBJ2-5; tentative D call: TRBD2 (5 bases). The CDR3 is made up of 14 amino acids. Trimming removed 4 bases at V and 1 base at J, with 10 bases between. In germline, CDR1 is MNHEY, CDR2 SVGAGI. The CDR3 bases are TGTGCCAGCAGTTGGACTGGATCCCAAGAGACCCAGTACTTC. It is translated as CASSWTGSQETQYF.

J is TRBJ2-2 and V is TRBV5-1; TRBD2 matches 7 bases. J was trimmed by 1 base and V by 6 bases; bases with no gene match: 6. The germline V gene encodes CDR1 SGHRS and CDR2 YFSETQ. This CDR3 region has 15 residues. This CDR3 is CASTAGGRNTGELFF. The CDR3 bases are TGCGCCAGCACTGCCGGGGGGAGGAACACCGGGGAGCTGTTTTTT.

The chain recombines TRBV5-1 with TRBJ1-2; 8 bases agree with TRBD1. CDR1 and CDR2 (germline): SGHRS, YFSETQ. This CDR3 is built from 16 residues. V was pared by 0 bases and J by 5 bases, with 9 bases of the junction left unmatched. CDR3 nucleotides: TGCGCCAGCAGCTTGGGGACAGGGTATAATTATTATGGCTACACCTTC. Its protein is CASSLGTGYNYYGYTF.

The chain has TRBV6-5 and TRBJ1-2; TRBD1 agrees at 7 bases. This CDR3 contains 16 residues. Trimming cost V 3 bases and J 3 bases; bases outside gene matches: 10. Germline CDR1 and CDR2: MNHEY and SVGAGI. CDR3 nucleotides: TGTGCCAGCAGTTATTTCGGCAACAGGGGAGACTATGGCTACACCTTC. Protein sequence: CASSYFGNRGDYGYTF.